This passage covers 20 T cell receptor beta chains from one sample sequenced in a study of control samples from healthy donors and cancer patients. Sequenced by immunoSEQ multiplex PCR; TCRdb stores in-frame clones only, minus some. The data contain 150,000 to 200,000 clones, around 90% of them singletons. What was sequenced was blood. These TCRs come from a man between 18 and 29 years old in good health.

V gene TRBV19 combines with J gene TRBJ1-1, with a tentative D call TRBD1 (6 bases). The germline V gene encodes CDR1 LNHDA and CDR2 SQIVND (reference sequence). The germline V and J ends were trimmed by 3 bases and 5 bases, with 16 bases remaining between them. The CDR3 runs to 15 residues. In DNA form, the CDR3 reads TGTGCCAGTAGTATGAGGGGGGTGCTCACTACTGAAGCTTTCTTT. Translated, it gives CASSMRGVLTTEAFF.

The rearrangement links TRBV6-4 to TRBJ1-4, with D unresolved. This CDR3 region has 9 residues. Trimming removed 11 bases from V and 4 bases from J, with 2 bases in between. Germline V gene data show CDR1 as MRHNA and CDR2 as SNTAGT. CDR3 amino acids: CAGNEKLFF. DNA for the CDR3: TGTGCCGGTAATGAAAAACTGTTTTTT.

The chain has TRBV30 and TRBJ2-5; 8 nucleotides align to TRBD1. The V and J ends lost 4 bases and 2 bases, in that order; junction bases with no gene match: 0. CDR3 length: 12 residues. The germline CDR1 and CDR2 sequences are GTSNPN and SVGIG (reference sequence). CDR3: CAWNRGQETQYF. DNA for the CDR3: TGTGCCTGGAACAGGGGGCAAGAGACCCAGTACTTC.

The chain recombines TRBV5-1 with TRBJ2-7; a weak D match, TRBD1 (6 bases). CDR1 is SGHRS and CDR2 is YFSETQ in the germline V gene. This CDR3 has 15 amino acids. Trimming took 3 bases from V and 3 from J, leaving 16 bases between them. CDR3 sequence (DNA): TGCGCCAGCAGCTCTTCGACGACAGGATACTACGAGCAGTACTTC. This codes for CASSSSTTGYYEQYF.

The rearrangement links TRBV6-5 to TRBJ1-2, with TRBD1 identical over 9 bases. V trimming: 8 bases; J trimming: 6 bases; junction bases outside the gene matches: 13. The CDR3 is 15 residues long. Germline V gene lookup returns CDR1 MNHEY and CDR2 SVGAGI. CDR3 sequence: CASFFPGDRADGYTF. The CDR3 DNA sequence: TGTGCCAGCTTTTTCCCAGGGGACAGGGCGGATGGCTACACCTTC.

The chain uses TRBV29-1 and TRBJ1-5, with a tentative D call TRBD1 (5 bases). The CDR3 has 15 residues. Per germline, CDR1 SQVTM and CDR2 ANQGSEA. V lost 6 bases to trimming and J lost 1 base, with 16 bases between them. The CDR3 reads CSVWPRDGSNQPQHF. CDR3 nucleotide sequence: TGCAGCGTCTGGCCGCGGGACGGGAGCAATCAGCCCCAGCATTTT.

The genes are TRBV18 and TRBJ2-5; D perhaps matches TRBD1 (5 bases). V was pared by 2 bases and J by 1 base, with 5 bases between. CDR1 is KGHSH, CDR2 LQKENI, per germline. The CDR3 consists of 13 residues. CDR3 in DNA: TGTGCCAGCTCACCAGACAGCCAAGAGACCCAGTACTTC. Translated, it gives CASSPDSQETQYF.

This clone was observed many times. The chain's CDR3 is CASSPTLAGADEQYF. The CDR3 DNA reads as TGTGCCAGCTCACCAACACTAGCGGGGGCTGACGAGCAGTACTTC. The chain combines TRBV18 with TRBJ2-7, with 11 bases lining up with TRBD2. V gave up 2 bases and J gave up 5 bases; unmatched junction bases: 5. Germline V gene sequence: CDR1 KGHSH, CDR2 LQKENI. The length of the CDR3 is 15 residues.

V gene TRBV7-3 combines with J gene TRBJ2-5, with D tentatively TRBD2 (7 bases). The CDR3 extends over 15 amino acids. V lost 2 bases, J lost 2 bases, and 12 bases lay in between. Germline CDR1 and CDR2: SGHTA and FQGTGA. CDR3 nucleotides: TGTGCCAGCAGCTTAGGCGGGGGCTGGCAAGAGACCCAGTACTTC. It specifies CASSLGGGWQETQYF.

The V and J genes are TRBV11-2 and TRBJ1-1, with D possibly matching TRBD1 (6 bases). Germline CDR1 and CDR2: SGHAT and FQNNGV. The V end was cut by 5 bases, the J end by 4 bases, with 20 bases between. CDR3 length equals 16 residues. The CDR3 is CASSPEGQGSSTEAFF. The CDR3 DNA follows: TGTGCCAGCAGCCCCGAGGGTCAGGGGTCGAGCACTGAAGCTTTCTTT.

In DNA, the CDR3 is TGTGCCAGCAGCTTAAATCTACGGGGTGAGCAGTTCTTC. Amino acid sequence: CASSLNLRGEQFF. V and J are TRBV7-2 and TRBJ2-1, with a possible D match to TRBD2 (5 bases). The CDR3 loop spans 13 amino acids. Germline V gene data show CDR1 as SGHTA and CDR2 as FQGNSA. V was cut by 2 bases and J by 9 bases, with 11 bases left in between.

The genes are TRBV6-5 and TRBJ2-7, with a tentative D call TRBD1 (6 bases). The germline V and J ends were trimmed by 0 bases and 5 bases, with 17 bases remaining between them. CDR1 and CDR2 from the germline V gene are MNHEY and SVGAGI. The CDR3 sequence is 16 residues long. In nucleotides, the CDR3 is TGTGCCAGCAGTTACTCGTTTGGGCAGGGGACCCACGAGCAGTACTTC. This sequence encodes CASSYSFGQGTHEQYF.

The gene calls are TRBV18 and TRBJ1-1; D is unresolved. Trimming cost V 8 bases and J 0 bases, with 13 bases left between them. The germline V gene has CDR1 KGHSH and CDR2 LQKENI. The CDR3 runs 14 residues. The CDR3 DNA reads as TGTGCCAGCACGCCCGATAGTATGAACACTGAAGCTTTCTTT. This translates into CASTPDSMNTEAFF. The full variable domain, rest sourced from reference TRBV18 and TRBJ1-1, is NAGVMQNPRHLVRRRGQEARLRCSPMKGHSHVYWYRQLPEEGLKFMVYLQKENIIDESGMPKERFSAEFPKEGPSILRIQQVVRGDSAAYFCASTPDSMNTEAFFGQGTRLTVV.

V and J are TRBV19 and TRBJ1-1; D gene unclear. CDR1 and CDR2 (germline): LNHDA, SQIVND (reference sequence). This CDR3 comprises 12 residues. The V end was cut by 4 bases, the J end by 6 bases, with 9 bases between. This CDR3 reads CASSSALAEAFF. CDR3 sequence (DNA): TGTGCCAGTAGTAGCGCATTGGCTGAAGCTTTCTTT.

The V and J genes are TRBV2 and TRBJ2-2, with 8 bases identical to TRBD1. The CDR3 runs 15 residues. The germline gives CDR1 SNHLY, CDR2 FYNNEI. V was pared by 6 bases and J by 1 base, with 4 bases of the junction left unmatched. Written as DNA, the CDR3 is TGTGCCAGCAGCCTGGGACAGGTGAACACCGGGGAGCTGTTTTTT. It specifies CASSLGQVNTGELFF. Looking up the rest from reference TRBV2 and TRBJ2-2 gives the full variable domain: EPEVTQTPSHQVTQMGQEVILRCVPISNHLYFYWYRQILGQKVEFLVSFYNNEISEKSEIFDDQFSVERPDGSNFTLKIRSTKLEDSAMYFCASSLGQVNTGELFFGEGSRLTVL.

J is TRBJ2-5 and V is TRBV29-1; D uncertain. Germline CDR1 reads SQVTM; CDR2 reads ANQGSEA. V lost 5 bases and J 1 base, leaving 8 bases between the germline ends. This CDR3 has 12 amino acids. The CDR3 nucleotides are TGCAGCGTTCGGTCGGGCCAAGAGACCCAGTACTTC. It specifies CSVRSGQETQYF.

The chain links TRBV2 to TRBJ2-1; TRBD2 aligns across 12 bases. The V gene's germline CDR1 is SNHLY and CDR2 FYNNEI. V was clipped by 2 bases and J by 5 bases; unmatched bases: 10. The CDR3 is 18 residues long. The CDR3 nucleotides read TGTGCCAGCAGTGAATCCCTTACTAGCGGGGGGTTCAACAATGAGCAGTTCTTC. Translating gives CASSESLTSGGFNNEQFF.

The chain carries TRBV11-2 and TRBJ2-2, with unresolved D. This CDR3 has 13 amino acids. The V end was cut by 2 bases, the J end by 3 bases, with 4 bases between. From germline, CDR1 is SGHAT and CDR2 FQNNGV. This CDR3 is CASSLWYTGELFF. CDR3 coding DNA: TGTGCCAGCAGCTTATGGTACACCGGGGAGCTGTTTTTT.

The genes are TRBV30 and TRBJ2-1; TRBD2 aligns across 11 bases. V trimming: 0 bases; J trimming: 7 bases; junction bases outside the gene matches: 5. CDR1 is GTSNPN and CDR2 is SVGIG in the germline V gene (reference sequence). The CDR3 is 15 residues long. CDR3 nucleotides: TGTGCCTGGAGTGTAAGACTAGCGGGAAAGAATGAGCAGTTCTTC. Encoded protein: CAWSVRLAGKNEQFF.

Written as DNA, the CDR3 is TGTGCCAGTAGTCTACAGGGTCGGGCAGATACGCAGTATTTT. It yields the protein CASSLQGRADTQYF. V and J are TRBV19 and TRBJ2-3, with D possibly TRBD1 on 6 matching bases. Germline CDR1 LNHDA, CDR2 SQIVND (reference sequence). Trimming removed 5 bases at V and 4 bases at J, with 13 bases between. The CDR3 contains 14 residues.